Following are 18 T cell receptor beta chains from one sample sequenced in a study of beta chain features in type 1 diabetes. Overall study findings and caveats: TCRB CDR3 length was moderately but significantly reduced in all four CD4+ subsets of Type 1 diabetes patients.

What was sequenced were expressed TCRB transcripts, since all of the isolated RNA had been reverse transcribed. Only in-frame clones appear in the TCRdb table, and some are missing; sequencing was by immunoSEQ multiplex PCR. The sample has roughly 290,000 clones, roughly 15% seen once. These receptors have no identified antigens. Sequencing was done on a sample of naive CD4+ T cells from blood. The receptors come from a man aged 18 to 35 with type 1 diabetes.

This clone was observed a handful of times. The chain recombines TRBV11-2 with TRBJ2-2; tentative D call: TRBD2 (6 bases). The V and J ends lost 4 bases and 7 bases respectively, with 13 bases between them. Germline CDR1 reads SGHAT; CDR2 reads FQNNGV. The CDR3 has 14 amino acids. The CDR3 protein is CASSWTTLGGELFF. The CDR3, as DNA: TGTGCCAGCAGCTGGACTACCCTGGGCGGGGAGCTGTTTTTT.

This clone was picked up a small number of times. The gene calls are TRBV4-1 and TRBJ2-3; no reliable D call. Germline V gene lookup returns CDR1 MGHRA and CDR2 YSYEKL. V lost 2 bases and J lost 4, with 10 bases in between. The CDR3 is 14 residues long. The CDR3 loop is CASSQQAYADTQYF. CDR3 coding DNA: TGCGCCAGCAGCCAACAAGCTTACGCAGATACGCAGTATTTT.

This clone was found a few times. The V gene is TRBV29-1, the J gene TRBJ2-1; possibly TRBD1 for D (6 bases). Trimming removed 4 bases from V and 9 bases from J, with 13 bases in between. CDR3 length: 12 residues. CDR1 and CDR2 from the germline V gene are SQVTM and ANQGSEA. CDR3: CSVGARGGEQFF. The DNA of the CDR3 is TGCAGCGTTGGGGCCAGAGGGGGTGAGCAGTTCTTC.

The chain employs TRBV2 and TRBJ2-7, with D hard to call. The ends were cut back, 4 bases at V and 6 bases at J, with 7 bases in the middle. Per the germline V gene, CDR1 is SNHLY and CDR2 is FYNNEI. This CDR3 is 11 amino acids long. CDR3 sequence: CASSGSGEQYF. As DNA, the CDR3 is TGTGCCAGCAGTGGTTCGGGCGAGCAGTACTTC.

This clone has just a few counts. V usage is TRBV5-4 and J usage is TRBJ1-5; no clear D gene. Per the germline V gene, CDR1 is SGHNT and CDR2 is YYREEE (reference sequence). Trimming took 0 bases from V and 0 from J, leaving 7 bases between them. This CDR3 contains 15 residues. Here the CDR3 DNA reads TGTGCCAGCAGCTTGGACGGGAATAGCAATCAGCCCCAGCATTTT. Amino acids: CASSLDGNSNQPQHF.

This clone was observed a few times. The chain joins TRBV5-1 to TRBJ2-2; 7 nucleotides align to TRBD1. Germline V gene lookup returns CDR1 SGHRS and CDR2 YFSETQ. Germline trimming cut 1 base from V and 4 bases from J; bases unmatched to any gene: 4. This CDR3 region has 15 residues. CDR3 loop: CASSLRGPGTGELFF. In DNA form, the CDR3 reads TGCGCCAGCAGCTTGAGGGGGCCTGGCACCGGGGAGCTGTTTTTT.

About this clone: Different DNA sequences within this sample yield the same CDR3. The chain couples TRBV18 to TRBJ1-2, with D possibly being TRBD1 (5 bases). Looked up from germline, CDR1 is KGHSH and CDR2 is LQKENI. V was cut by 3 bases and J by 4 bases, with 9 bases left in between. The CDR3 loop spans 13 amino acids. The CDR3 protein is CASSPDSSYGYTF. For the CDR3, the DNA is TGTGCCAGCTCACCTGACAGCTCCTATGGCTACACCTTC.

This chain connects TRBV7-2 to TRBJ2-5, with a weak D call TRBD2 (5 bases). Trimming removed 7 bases at V and 4 bases at J, with 10 bases between. The CDR3 runs to 12 residues. The germline V gene encodes CDR1 SGHTA and CDR2 FQGNSA. CDR3 protein: CASTTLGETQYF. CDR3 coding DNA: TGTGCCAGCACCACACTAGGAGAGACCCAGTACTTC.

V is TRBV6-6 and J is TRBJ1-6; tentative D call: TRBD1 (6 bases). This CDR3 comprises 15 residues. Germline CDR1 MNHNY, CDR2 SVGAGI (reference sequence). The germline V and J ends were trimmed by 6 bases and 7 bases, with 16 bases remaining between them. CDR3 in amino acids: CASSPSPRGNSPLHF. The DNA of the CDR3 is TGTGCCAGCAGCCCCTCCCCCAGGGGCAATTCACCCCTCCACTTT.

This rearrangement joins TRBV28 to TRBJ2-5, with D possibly being TRBD1 (5 bases). The germline V gene encodes CDR1 MDHEN and CDR2 SYDVKM. V gave up 3 bases and J gave up 2 bases, with 13 bases separating them. The CDR3 consists of 15 residues. The CDR3 protein is CASSFDQGTQETQYF. The DNA of the CDR3 is TGTGCCAGCAGTTTTGATCAGGGCACTCAAGAGACCCAGTACTTC.

V usage is TRBV28 and J usage is TRBJ2-1; 8 bases map to TRBD1. The CDR3 loop spans 13 amino acids. The V gene's germline CDR1 is MDHEN and CDR2 SYDVKM. J lost 6 bases, V lost 6 bases, and 4 bases had no gene match. CDR3 residues: CASRITGGNEQFF. The CDR3, as DNA: TGTGCCAGCAGAATCACAGGGGGCAATGAGCAGTTCTTC.

The genes are TRBV9 and TRBJ2-5, with 10 bases matching TRBD2. V shed 3 bases, J shed 7 bases, and the junction held 6 bases outside the gene matches. The CDR3 spans 14 residues. Germline CDR1 SGDLS, CDR2 YYNGEE. Here the CDR3 DNA reads TGTGCCAGCAGCGATCGAGCGGGAGGGGGGACCCAGTACTTC. Translated, it gives CASSDRAGGGTQYF.

The chain has TRBV18 and TRBJ2-5; D remains unclear. Germline V gives CDR1 KGHSH, CDR2 LQKENI. V was clipped by 2 bases and J by 2 bases, with 9 bases between them. There are 14 residues in the CDR3. The CDR3 is CASSPTVSQETQYF. CDR3 nucleotide sequence: TGTGCCAGCTCACCAACAGTTAGTCAAGAGACCCAGTACTTC.

CDR3 region: CASAGSSYEQYF. CDR3 bases: TGTGCCAGCGCAGGATCCTCCTACGAGCAGTACTTC. V gene TRBV6-5 combines with J gene TRBJ2-7; unclear D gene. CDR1 is MNHEY, CDR2 SVGAGI, per germline. Trimming stripped 8 bases from V and 0 bases from J, with 8 bases between. This CDR3 contains 12 residues.

J is TRBJ2-1 and V is TRBV6-4; 7 bases map to TRBD2. The length of the CDR3 is 13 residues. V dropped 10 bases and J dropped 5; count of bases not matched to a gene: 8. Germline CDR1 reads MRHNA; CDR2 reads SNTAGT. The CDR3 loop is CATSLAENNEQFF. CDR3 DNA sequence: TGTGCCACATCGCTAGCGGAAAACAATGAGCAGTTCTTC.

This clone was recorded a few times. The rearrangement uses TRBV1 and TRBJ2-3; TRBD1, the D gene given by the table, was not confirmed from the DNA. TRBV1 is assigned pseudogene status. The CDR3 sequence is 14 residues long. CDR3 coding DNA: TGCACCAGCAGCCAAGTTGGGGCCACAGATACGCAGTATTTT. Its translation: CTSSQVGATDTQYF.

This clone showed up just a few times. The chain links TRBV4-2 to TRBJ2-1, with 13 nucleotides matching TRBD2. With V trimmed by 0 bases and J by 8 bases, 4 bases remained unmatched. Germline V CDR1 and CDR2: LGHNA, YNFKEQ. This CDR3 has 16 residues. The CDR3: CASSQELAGGSDEQFF. The CDR3 region has the DNA TGTGCCAGCAGCCAAGAACTAGCGGGAGGGTCGGATGAGCAGTTCTTC.

This clone has more than one count but fewer than ten. The CDR3 bases are TGTGCCAGCAGCGTAGCTTTTGAGGGAGGGCCCAACGAGCAGTACTTC. Amino acids: CASSVAFEGGPNEQYF. This chain connects TRBV9 to TRBJ2-7; 7 positions agree with TRBD2. The germline V gene encodes CDR1 SGDLS and CDR2 YYNGEE. The CDR3 runs to 16 residues. With 0 bases clipped from V and 5 bases from J, the junction kept 11 bases outside the gene matches.